Sequencing of this T cell receptor (beta chain) was carried out in a study of T cells after yellow fever vaccination. From the 5' RACE reads, TCRdb called clonotypes with MiXCR, one entry per CDR3 protein. The sample shows 200,000 to 250,000 distinct CDR3 sequences, about 7.1% of them seen only once. This sequence originates from a man aged 25-45 years who received the YFV17D yellow fever vaccine. Sequenced here: CD4+ T cells sorted from PBMCs, sampled 15 days after the yellow fever booster vaccination.

The CDR3 protein is CAISDGDRVLGEKLFF. DNA for the CDR3: TGTGCCATCAGTGATGGGGACAGGGTATTAGGTGAAAAACTGTTTTTT. The V gene is TRBV10-3, the J gene TRBJ1-4, with 9 bases aligning to TRBD1. The germline V gene has CDR1 ENHRY and CDR2 SYGVKD. J gave up 7 bases and V 3 bases, and 9 bases lay outside the gene matches. This CDR3 is 16 amino acids long.